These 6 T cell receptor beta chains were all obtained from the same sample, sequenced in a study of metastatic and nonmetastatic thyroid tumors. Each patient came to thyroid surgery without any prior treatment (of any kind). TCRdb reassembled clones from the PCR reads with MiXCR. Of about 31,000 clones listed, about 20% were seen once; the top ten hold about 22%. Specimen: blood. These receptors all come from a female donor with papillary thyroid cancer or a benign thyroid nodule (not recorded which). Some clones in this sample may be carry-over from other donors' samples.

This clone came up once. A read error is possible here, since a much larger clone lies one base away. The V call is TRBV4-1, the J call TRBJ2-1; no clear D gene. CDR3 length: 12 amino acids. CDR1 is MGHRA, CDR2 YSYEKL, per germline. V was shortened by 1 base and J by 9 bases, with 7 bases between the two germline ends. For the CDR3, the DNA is TGCGCCAGCAGCCAAGGAGTTAGTGAGCAGTTCTTC. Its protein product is CASSQGVSEQFF.

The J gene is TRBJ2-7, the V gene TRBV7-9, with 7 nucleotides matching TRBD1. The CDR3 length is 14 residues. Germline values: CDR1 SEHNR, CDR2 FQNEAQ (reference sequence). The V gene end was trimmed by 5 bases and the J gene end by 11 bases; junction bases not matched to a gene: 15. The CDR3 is CASSPVVPSTGEYF. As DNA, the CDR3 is TGTGCCAGCAGCCCAGTAGTTCCCTCCACAGGGGAGTACTTC.

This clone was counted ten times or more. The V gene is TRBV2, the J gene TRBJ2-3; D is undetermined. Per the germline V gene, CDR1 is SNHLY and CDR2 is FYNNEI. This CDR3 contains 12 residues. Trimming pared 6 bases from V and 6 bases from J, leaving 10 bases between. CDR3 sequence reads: CASRRSTDTQYF. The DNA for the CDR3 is TGTGCCAGCAGGCGGTCCACCGATACGCAGTATTTT.

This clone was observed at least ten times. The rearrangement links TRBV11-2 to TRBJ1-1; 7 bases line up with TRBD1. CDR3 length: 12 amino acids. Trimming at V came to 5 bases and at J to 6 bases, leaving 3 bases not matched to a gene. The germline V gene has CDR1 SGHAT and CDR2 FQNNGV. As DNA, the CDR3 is TGTGCCAGCAGCCCAGACAGGGCTGAAGCTTTCTTT. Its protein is CASSPDRAEAFF. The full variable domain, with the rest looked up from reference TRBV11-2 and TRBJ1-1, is EAGVAQSPRYKIIEKRQSVAFWCNPISGHATLYWYQQILGQGPKLLIQFQNNGVVDDSQLPKDRFSAERLKGVDSTLKIQPAKLEDSAVYLCASSPDRAEAFFGQGTRLTVV.

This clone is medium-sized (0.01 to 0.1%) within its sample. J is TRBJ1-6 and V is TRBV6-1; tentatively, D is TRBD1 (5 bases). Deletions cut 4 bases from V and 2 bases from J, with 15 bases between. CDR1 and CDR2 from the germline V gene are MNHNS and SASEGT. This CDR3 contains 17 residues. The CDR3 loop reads CASSGPRAGPYNSPLHF. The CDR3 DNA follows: TGTGCCAGCAGTGGGCCCAGGGCGGGACCCTATAATTCACCCCTCCACTTT.

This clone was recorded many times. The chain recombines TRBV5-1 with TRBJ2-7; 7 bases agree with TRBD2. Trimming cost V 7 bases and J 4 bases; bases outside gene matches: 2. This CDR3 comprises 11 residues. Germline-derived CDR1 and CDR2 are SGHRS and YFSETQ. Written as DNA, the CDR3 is TGCGCCAGCGCGGGGGAATACGAGCAGTACTTC. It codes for CASAGEYEQYF.